The clone carrying this T cell receptor beta chain showed up just a few times. This record comes from a study of blood T cells in healthy people across ages. The second PCR ran about 6 to 11 cycles with a sample-barcoded 5' primer and J-beta primers. TCRdb reprocessed the 5' RACE reads with MiXCR, giving one entry per CDR3 protein. The sample lists over 1,500,000 distinct CDR3 sequences; less than 50% were seen once. CDR1 and CDR2 (germline): SEHNR, FQNEAQ (reference sequence). The CDR3 covers 15 residues. Losses at the gene ends were 6 bases for V and 2 bases for J; bases not matched to a gene: 9. The TCR was taken from a woman aged 35 to 49 in good health. Sequencing input: blood. The rearrangement uses TRBV7-9 and TRBJ2-5, with TRBD1 matching 7 bases. CDR3 sequence reads: CASRRYRDRQETQYF. In DNA form, the CDR3 reads TGTGCCAGCAGACGGTACAGGGACAGACAAGAGACCCAGTACTTC.